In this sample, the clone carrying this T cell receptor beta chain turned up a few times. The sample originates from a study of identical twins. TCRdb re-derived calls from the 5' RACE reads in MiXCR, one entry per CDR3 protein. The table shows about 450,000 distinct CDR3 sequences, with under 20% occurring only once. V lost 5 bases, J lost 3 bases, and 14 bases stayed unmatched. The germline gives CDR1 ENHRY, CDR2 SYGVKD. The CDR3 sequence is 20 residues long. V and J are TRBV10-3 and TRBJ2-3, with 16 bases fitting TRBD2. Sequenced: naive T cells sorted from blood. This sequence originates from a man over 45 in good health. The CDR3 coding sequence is TGTGCCATCAGTCGGGACAGGGGACTAGCGGGAGGGCTATCAACAGATACGCAGTATTTT. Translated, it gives CAISRDRGLAGGLSTDTQYF.